This section outlines one T cell receptor (beta chain) sequence together with its context. The antigen is undetermined. The CDR3 is 13 amino acids. Germline V CDR1 and CDR2: MNHEY, SVGAGI. The junction had 3 bases not matched to a gene; V was cut back by 2 bases and J by 11 bases. Sequencing relied on immunoSEQ assay v3.0, run at survey level. Data came from immunoSEQ multiplex PCR; TCRdb stores just in-frame clones and leaves some out. The sample shows fewer than 20,000 clones, about 86% of them seen only once. The data belong to a study of long-term antiretroviral therapy in people with HIV. Study-level results: The study lacked data on ART adherence, viral resistance or therapy changes.

The sequence was obtained from a man aged 18 to 30 with HIV. This specimen was unsorted PBMCs, taken 0.1 years after starting antiretroviral therapy. The V gene is TRBV6-5, the J gene TRBJ1-1, with 12 nucleotides matching TRBD1. The CDR3 coding sequence is TGTGCCAGCAGTTACGGGACAGGGGGCATTGCTTTCTTT. Protein product: CASSYGTGGIAFF.